A single sample gave rise to the 6 T cell receptor beta chains below, sequenced in a study of CD8 T cells in ankylosing spondylitis. These TCRs' antigens remain unknown. General study results and limits: Ankylosing spondylitis blood seemed to carry a telltale TCR beta motif made of several highly homologous variants.

TCRdb re-called the 5' RACE reads with MiXCR, one entry per CDR3 protein. Here the sample spans 700,000 or so distinct CDR3 sequences, over 15% being singletons. Specimen: blood, either unsorted or a sorted T cell fraction (not recorded which). Receptors were obtained from a male donor with ankylosing spondylitis.

The CDR3 loop reads CASSFRSLRVFNEQFF. The DNA for the CDR3 is TGTGCCAGCAGCTTTCGGTCACTCAGGGTTTTCAATGAGCAGTTCTTC. The V gene is TRBV7-8, the J gene TRBJ2-1, with a weak D call TRBD1 (5 bases). Trimming left V 3 bases short and J 6 bases short, with 18 bases between. The CDR3 spans 16 residues. Germline assignment: CDR1 SGHVS and CDR2 FQNEAQ.

The sample holds a few counts of this clonotype. The chain uses TRBV5-1 and TRBJ2-3; 13 nucleotides agree with TRBD2. V gave up 3 bases and J gave up 6 bases; unmatched junction bases: 7. CDR3 length: 16 residues. CDR1 is SGHRS and CDR2 is YFSETQ in the germline V gene. This chain's CDR3 is CASSSIGTSGKDTQYF. The DNA for the CDR3 is TGCGCCAGCAGCTCGATTGGGACTAGCGGGAAGGATACGCAGTATTTT.

This clonotype was seen a handful of times. The rearrangement uses TRBV29-1 and TRBJ2-7; no definite D call. Germline-derived CDR1 and CDR2 are SQVTM and ANQGSEA. Trimming cost V 4 bases and J 5 bases, with 12 bases left between them. The CDR3 length is 12 residues. This CDR3 is CSVAFGEHEQYF. The CDR3 nucleotides read TGCAGCGTTGCGTTTGGGGAACACGAGCAGTACTTC.

This chain uses TRBV12-3 or TRBV12-4 with TRBJ1-5; D not resolved. V lost 5 bases to trimming and J lost 0 bases, with 11 bases between them. The CDR3 spans 15 residues. This CDR3 reads CASSPPGGSNQPQHF. The CDR3 DNA is TGTGCCAGCAGTCCCCCAGGAGGTAGCAATCAGCCCCAGCATTTT.

The gene calls are TRBV11-2 and TRBJ1-6; unclear D gene. The V and J ends lost 5 bases and 0 bases respectively, with 11 bases between them. This CDR3 has 16 amino acids. CDR1 and CDR2 from the germline V gene are SGHAT and FQNNGV. The CDR3 spells CASSLRTNSYNSPLHF. The CDR3 nucleotides read TGTGCCAGCAGCCTCAGGACGAACTCCTATAATTCACCCCTCCACTTT.

This clonotype was observed at least ten times. V gene TRBV3-1 combines with J gene TRBJ2-5; TRBD1 or TRBD2 may be the D gene (5 bases each). Per the germline V gene, CDR1 is LGHDT and CDR2 is YNNKEL (reference sequence). Between the trimmed V and J ends, which lost 0 bases and 1 base, there was a span of 15 bases. CDR3 length equals 17 residues. CDR3 in DNA: TGTGCCAGCAGCCAAGAGAGGGGTAGGAAGGGCCAAGAGACCCAGTACTTC. Residues: CASSQERGRKGQETQYF.